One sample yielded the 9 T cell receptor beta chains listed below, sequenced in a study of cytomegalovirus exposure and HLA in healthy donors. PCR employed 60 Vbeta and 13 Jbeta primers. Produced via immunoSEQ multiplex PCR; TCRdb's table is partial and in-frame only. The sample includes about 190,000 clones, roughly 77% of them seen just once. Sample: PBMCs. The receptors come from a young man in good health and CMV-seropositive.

CDR3: CASSLGGLAGGLTDTQYF. The CDR3 bases are TGTGCCAGCAGCTTAGGAGGGCTAGCGGGAGGGCTAACAGATACGCAGTATTTT. The chain carries TRBV7-8 and TRBJ2-3, with 12 positions matching TRBD2. V trimming: 1 base; J trimming: 3 bases; junction bases outside the gene matches: 8. This CDR3 has 18 amino acids. Germline values: CDR1 SGHVS, CDR2 FQNEAQ.

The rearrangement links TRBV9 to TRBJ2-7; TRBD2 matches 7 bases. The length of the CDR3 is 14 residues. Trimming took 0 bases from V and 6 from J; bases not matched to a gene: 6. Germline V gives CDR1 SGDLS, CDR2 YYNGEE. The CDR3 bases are TGTGCCAGCAGCGTAGGGCGGGAGTCGGGCGAGCAGTACTTC. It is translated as CASSVGRESGEQYF.

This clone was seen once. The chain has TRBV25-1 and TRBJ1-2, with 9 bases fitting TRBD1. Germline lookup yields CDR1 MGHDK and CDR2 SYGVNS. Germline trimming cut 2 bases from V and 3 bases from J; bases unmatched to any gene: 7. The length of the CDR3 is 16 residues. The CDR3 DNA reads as TGTGCCAGCAGTGAAGGGGGACAGGGCCTATACTATGGCTACACCTTC. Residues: CASSEGGQGLYYGYTF.

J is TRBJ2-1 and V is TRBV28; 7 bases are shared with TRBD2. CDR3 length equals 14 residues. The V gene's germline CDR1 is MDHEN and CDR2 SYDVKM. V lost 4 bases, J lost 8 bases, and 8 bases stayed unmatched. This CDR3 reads CASSSTGGIDEQFF. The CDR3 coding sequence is TGTGCCAGCAGTTCAACGGGGGGTATAGATGAGCAGTTCTTC.

The CDR3 DNA reads as TGTGCCAGCAGTTACCTTAGCGGGAGTGGCGGGGAGCTGTTTTTT. This codes for CASSYLSGSGGELFF. V and J are TRBV6-6 and TRBJ2-2, with TRBD2 matching over 9 bases. The CDR3 is 15 residues long. V trimming: 2 bases; J trimming: 7 bases; junction bases outside the gene matches: 5. CDR1 is MNHNY, CDR2 SVGAGI, per germline (reference sequence).

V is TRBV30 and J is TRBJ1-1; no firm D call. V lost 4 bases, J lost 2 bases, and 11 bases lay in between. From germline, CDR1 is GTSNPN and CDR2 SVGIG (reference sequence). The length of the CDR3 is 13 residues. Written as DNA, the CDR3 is TGTGCCTGGATTGCGGGGTTAAACACTGAAGCTTTCTTT. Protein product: CAWIAGLNTEAFF.

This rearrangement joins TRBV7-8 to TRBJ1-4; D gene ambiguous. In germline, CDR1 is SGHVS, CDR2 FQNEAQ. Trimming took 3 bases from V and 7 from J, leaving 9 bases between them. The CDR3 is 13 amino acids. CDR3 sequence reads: CASSLNWAEKLFF. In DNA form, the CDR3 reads TGTGCCAGCAGCTTGAACTGGGCTGAAAAACTGTTTTTT.

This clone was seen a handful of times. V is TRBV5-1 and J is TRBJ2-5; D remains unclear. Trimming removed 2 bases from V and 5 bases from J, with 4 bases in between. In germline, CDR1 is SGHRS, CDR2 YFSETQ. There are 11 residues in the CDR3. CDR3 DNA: TGCGCCAGCAGCTTAGCGGAGACCCAGTACTTC. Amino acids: CASSLAETQYF.

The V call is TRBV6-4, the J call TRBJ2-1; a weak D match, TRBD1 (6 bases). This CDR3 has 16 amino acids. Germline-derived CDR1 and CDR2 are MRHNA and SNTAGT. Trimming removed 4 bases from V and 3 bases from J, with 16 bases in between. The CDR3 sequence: CASSASTGGFYNEQFF. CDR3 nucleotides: TGTGCCAGCAGTGCCTCGACAGGTGGGTTCTACAATGAGCAGTTCTTC.